Below, one T cell receptor (beta chain) is given with its context. The antigen is undetermined. This sample was included in a study of T cell responses to AZD1222 COVID-19 vaccine. Broader study findings: White British donors predominated, females outnumbered males, and clonal diversity was possibly underestimated. The peak T cell response came first, and repertoires were sampled only after it.

Per germline, CDR1 MNHEY and CDR2 SVGEGT. The CDR3 has 15 amino acids. V lost 3 bases to trimming and J lost 5 bases; unmatched junction nucleotides: 5. This table comes from immunoSEQ multiplex PCR, and its TCRdb copy is limited to in-frame clones, with some not included. The listing contains more than 110,000 clones. Material: peripheral blood. The receptor was derived from an adult in good health. The rearrangement uses TRBV6-2 or TRBV6-3 and TRBJ2-1, with 9 bases matching TRBD2. The CDR3 bases are TGTGCCAGCAGTTATCCGGGACTAGCAAACAATGAGCAGTTCTTC. It encodes CASSYPGLANNEQFF.